The T cell receptor beta chain under discussion was sequenced for a study of CD8+ T cells in alopecia areata. Once RNA had been extracted, it was reverse transcribed into cDNA to act as the sequencing template. The method was immunoSEQ multiplex PCR; TCRdb's version includes in-frame clones alone and lacks a portion of them. The table has 90,000 to 100,000 clones, nearly 45% seen once. Collection of lesional scalp punch biopsies and peripheral blood was performed in alopecia areata patients. In germline, CDR1 is SGHTA, CDR2 FQGNSA. The CDR3 totals 12 residues. Trimming pared 2 bases from V and 2 bases from J, leaving 2 bases between.

This sequence was found in a human donor with alopecia areata. This chain joins TRBV7-2 and TRBJ2-3; D uncertain. Sequencing was performed on CD4+ T cells sorted from blood. Here the CDR3 reads CASSLYTDTQYF. The CDR3 DNA is TGTGCCAGCAGCTTATACACAGATACGCAGTATTTT.